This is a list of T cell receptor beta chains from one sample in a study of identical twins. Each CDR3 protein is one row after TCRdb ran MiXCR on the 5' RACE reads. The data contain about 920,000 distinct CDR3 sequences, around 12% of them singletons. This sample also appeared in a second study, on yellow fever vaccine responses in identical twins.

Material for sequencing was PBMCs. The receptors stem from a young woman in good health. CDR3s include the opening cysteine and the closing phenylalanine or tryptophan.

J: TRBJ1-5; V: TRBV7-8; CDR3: CASSLVGGQGNQPQHF
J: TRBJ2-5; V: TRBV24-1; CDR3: CATSDFTSYETQYF
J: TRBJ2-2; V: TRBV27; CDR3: CASSLSLAVGAGELFF
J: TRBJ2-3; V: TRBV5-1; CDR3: CASTAEGVYGGYTDTQYF
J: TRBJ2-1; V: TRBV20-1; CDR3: CSAPDHGGITYNEQFF
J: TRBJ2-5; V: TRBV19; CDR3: CASSTWTGSGETQYF
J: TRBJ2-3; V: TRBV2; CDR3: CASSEIGPIQYF
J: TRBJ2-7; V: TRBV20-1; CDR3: CSANILGLAESSYEQYF
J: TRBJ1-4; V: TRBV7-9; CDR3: CASSLGTGNDRSEKLFF
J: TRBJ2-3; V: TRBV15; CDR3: CATSRKFLKRSTDTQYF
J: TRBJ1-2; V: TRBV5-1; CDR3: CASSLGGTANYGYTF
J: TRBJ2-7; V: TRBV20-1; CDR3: CSARETQSYPYEQYF
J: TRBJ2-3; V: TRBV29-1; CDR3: CSVLAEVDTQYF
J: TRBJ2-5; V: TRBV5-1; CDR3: CASSPTRGNQETQYF
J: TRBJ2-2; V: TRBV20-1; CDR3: CSARGWTGNTGELFF